This T cell receptor (beta chain) derives from a study of shared clonotypes between healthy human individuals (dated by TCRdb to about 2020). As for the study more broadly: Three men and two women, aged 18 to 49 years, made up the cohort. To estimate repertoire size and how much clonotype sharing occurs between individuals, the study deeply sequenced the blood TCR repertoires of roughly 5 healthy adults. Leukapheresis yielded between about 0.9 and 10 billion PBMCs per donor. For each donor, CD4 naive and CD4 memory were each run on three plates, CD8 naive on two plates, and CD8 memory on one plate. To increase sequencing depth and limit assay-specific biases, different laboratories used diverse techniques to prepare libraries and sequence TCR repertoires. The full study reports these points: Higher generation probabilities were observed for clonotypes shared by all four sorted-subset donors than for non-shared clonotypes. Larger estimated clonotype richness was generally found for naive subsets than for memory subsets. Sampling was limited to blood, and TCR repertoires in tissue likely differ from TCR repertoires in blood. The genetic and exposure-history diversity represented was limited by the small number of donors. Incomplete sequencing was indicated by rarefaction of sorted-subset datasets, despite the large sequencing depth. Based on pairwise subsampling, the degree of clonotype sharing among donors was expected to be affected by sequencing depth. Roughly 5% of naive CD4, roughly 3.6% of naive CD8, 2.3% of memory CD4, and more than 0.35% of memory CD8 clonotypes were shared across a few donors.

The donors were healthy, HIV-negative adults with no recently reported acute infections or vaccinations. Every donor was a Caucasian adult residing in Nashville, Tennessee, USA. CD4+ T cells were enriched by magnetic negative selection, after which naive cells were positively selected on CD45RA and the negative fraction was taken as the memory subset. Blood was obtained by leukapheresis, after which PBMCs were separated by Ficoll-Histopaque density gradient centrifugation and cryopreserved in liquid nitrogen vapor phase. Analytical flow cytometry was used to check the purity and quantity of every magnetically sorted T cell population. From each sorted fraction, genomic DNA was isolated and quantified by UV absorbance on a Nanodrop 2000c. Worth noting for this clone: No antigen is known for it. Per-base quality was not reported, and no clone a single base away is much larger than it.

There are 18 amino acids in the CDR3, from cysteine to phenylalanine inclusive. The entry retains the CDR3 DNA only, 54 bases that are in frame from base 1. The germline V gene supplies CDR1 SGHRS and CDR2 YFSETQ. V trim: 3 bases; J trim: 0 bases; unmatched bases: 8. Using the deep immunoSEQ assay, TCR CDR3 regions were amplified from genomic DNA by multiplex PCR. Genomic DNA extracted from each cell subset was distributed evenly over all wells of several immunoSEQ 96-well plates, and each plate served as one replicate. Each replicate PCR for sorted subsets received about 180 ng genomic DNA, equal to 28,000 or so T cell genomes. The purified libraries were quantified using a Qubit 3.0 fluorometer, sized with a Bioanalyzer 2100, and then quantified again using the KAPA Library Quantification kit. Every immunoSEQ 96-well plate was sequenced on a dedicated single-read 150-cycle Illumina NextSeq 550 flow cell. The paper's data handling went like this. The immunoSEQ output contained only junctional sequences without quality scores, so filtering could not match that applied to full-length reads. Sequences were annotated with PyIR, a Python wrapper for IgBLAST v1.9, using IMGT germline references to assign V/J genes and CDR3. Any read was removed if the V/J assignment was weak (E-value above 1e-6), the CDR3 was missing, or the read contained stop codons, out-of-frame junctions, or ambiguous translated residues. V3J clonotypes were defined as sequences sharing the same inferred V gene, J gene, and CDR3 amino acid sequence. Percentage overlap between repertoires was computed as shared unique clonotypes divided by the size of the smaller repertoire. Richness of each repertoire was evaluated using RTK rarefaction, the Chao1 estimator, and Recon v2.1 estimates of unobserved clonotypes. Generation probabilities for all TCRbeta clonotypes obtained by the gDNA method from a handful of donors were computed using OLGA. Held by TCRdb, this immuneACCESS table contains in-frame sequences only and omits some clones. Under half of the omission traces to an unresolved V gene where checked; the cause of the rest is unknown. V and J calls and clone size are those listed in that table; D and trimming were worked out from the DNA. The sample table holds 2 million to 2.5 million clones, of which under 95% were seen once. 0.3% to 0.45% of the sample goes to the ten largest clones.

Sequenced input: naive CD4+ T cells from PBMCs. The cell subset or site label of this sample denotes: CD45RA+ positively selected. This sequence uses TRBV5-1 and TRBJ2-3, with 12 junctional bases fitting TRBD2. The clonotype originates from a man aged 18 to 29 in good health. Some clones in this sample may be carry-over from other donors' samples. This receptor carries the CDR3 CASSSRLAGAGSTDTQYF. The DNA sequence is TGCGCCAGCAGCTCGAGACTAGCGGGAGCGGGGAGCACAGATACGCAGTATTTT.